The clone carrying this T cell receptor beta chain appeared a few times. This record belongs to a study of T cell repertoires in ileal Crohn's disease. There are 15 residues in the CDR3. Germline CDR1 is MRHNA and CDR2 is SNTAGT. V was trimmed by 0 bases and J by 2 bases, leaving 5 bases between them. Generated by immunoSEQ multiplex PCR, the TCRdb table keeps only in-frame clones and is missing some. Of about 4,300 clones in the sample, over 60% were seen once. The J gene is TRBJ2-6, the V gene TRBV6-4; D may be TRBD1 (5 bases). This TCR was recovered from an adult with Crohn's disease. Sample: ileal tissue. CDR3 bases: TGTGCCAGCAGTGACTCAGGGGCTGGGGCCAACGTCCTGACTTTC. The encoded protein is CASSDSGAGANVLTF.